A selection of T cell receptor beta chains follows, all from one sample in a study of blood T cell repertoires in COVID-19. Measured with immunoSEQ multiplex PCR; TCRdb has only the in-frame clones, and not every one. The table has about 100,000 clones, roughly 80% seen once; the top ten hold 2.5% to 3.5%. The specimen sequenced was peripheral blood. These receptors all come from a woman at least 80 years old with active or convalescent COVID-19. Each CDR3 is given with its conserved first and last residue. D genes are given only for firm matches. Size values are once, few and many counts, or a class for expanded clones, and some rows have none.

j_call,d_call,cdr3_length,clone_size,v_call,cdr3_nt,cdr3_aa
TRBJ2-3,TRBD2,17,.,TRBV7-3,TGTGCCAGCAGCTTATTACCCCTAGCGGGAGTGTTAGATACGCAGTATTTT,CASSLLPLAGVLDTQYF
TRBJ2-1,TRBD1,15,.,TRBV28,TGTGCCAGCAGTGCCCCGGGACAGGCCTACAATGAGCAGTTCTTC,CASSAPGQAYNEQFF
TRBJ2-7,TRBD1,14,once,TRBV6-5,TGTGCCAGCAGTACGGGACAGGGGACCTACGAGCAGTACTTC,CASSTGQGTYEQYF
TRBJ1-6,.,14,.,TRBV9,TGTGCCAGCAGCGCCGCGGGGTCTTATTCACCCCTCCACTTT,CASSAAGSYSPLHF
TRBJ1-4,TRBD1,15,.,TRBV2,TGTGCCAGCAGGGGCTGGACAGGGGAGAATGAAAAACTGTTTTTT,CASRGWTGENEKLFF
TRBJ2-2,TRBD1,14,.,TRBV7-9,TGTGCCAGCAGCGAGACAGGGTACACCGGGGAGCTGTTTTTT,CASSETGYTGELFF
TRBJ1-3,TRBD1,15,once,TRBV5-1,TGCGCCAGCAGCCCCTTAGGGGGCGAGGGAAACACCATATATTTT,CASSPLGGEGNTIYF
TRBJ1-6,TRBD1,15,.,TRBV28,TGTGCCAGCAGTTTCCGGGACAGATGGGTTTCACCCCTCCACTTT,CASSFRDRWVSPLHF
TRBJ1-2,TRBD1,13,.,TRBV28,TGTGCCAGCATACCGGGACAGGGGCATGGCTACACCTTC,CASIPGQGHGYTF
TRBJ1-5,TRBD1,15,few,TRBV19,TGTGCCAGTACCTTATCAGGGGGTGGTAATCAGCCCCAGCATTTT,CASTLSGGGNQPQHF
TRBJ1-2,TRBD1,12,.,TRBV6-5,TGTGCCAGCAGACAGACAGGGTATGGCTACACCTTC,CASRQTGYGYTF
TRBJ2-7,TRBD2,16,.,TRBV3-1/TRBV3-2,TGTGCCAGCAGCCAAGGGACTAGCGGGAGGTTAGGCGAGCAGTACTTC,CASSQGTSGRLGEQYF
TRBJ1-4,TRBD1,15,.,TRBV28,TGTGCCAGCAGAGACTCAGGGGGTGAAGATGAAAAACTGTTTTTT,CASRDSGGEDEKLFF
TRBJ2-3,TRBD2,18,.,TRBV5-6,TGTGCCAGCAGCGTGGGACTAGCGGGAGTGGGAAGCACAGATACGCAGTATTTT,CASSVGLAGVGSTDTQYF
TRBJ2-2,.,14,.,TRBV19,TGTGCCAGTAGTCCGGGTCCCAACACCGGGGAGCTGTTTTTT,CASSPGPNTGELFF
TRBJ1-2,TRBD1,16,.,TRBV18,TGTGCCAGCTCACCACCGATGGGACAGGGGGAGTACTCCTACACCTTC,CASSPPMGQGEYSYTF
TRBJ1-4,.,13,.,TRBV11-2,TGTGCCAGCCGAGTGGAGGGTACGGAAAAACTGTTTTTT,CASRVEGTEKLFF
TRBJ2-1,.,13,.,TRBV30,TGTGCCTGGAAGGGGCAGGCCTACAATGAGCAGTTCTTC,CAWKGQAYNEQFF
TRBJ1-5,TRBD1,15,.,TRBV28,TGTGCCGGGGGACAGGGGGGTTGGAGCAATCAGCCCCAGCATTTT,CAGGQGGWSNQPQHF
TRBJ1-1,.,13,once,TRBV2,TGTGCCAGCAGTTCTCAAACAGGGTTACGAGCTTTCTTT,CASSSQTGLRAFF
TRBJ1-5,.,16,.,TRBV6-2/TRBV6-3,TGTGCCAGCAGTACAGGGTTTTCGAATAGCAATCAGCCCCAGCATTTT,CASSTGFSNSNQPQHF
TRBJ2-7,.,14,.,TRBV18,TGTGCCAGCTCCCACGGGACAACCTCCTACGAGCAGTACTTC,CASSHGTTSYEQYF
TRBJ2-7,TRBD2,16,.,TRBV15,TGTGCCACCAGCAGAGTTAGCGGGAGGAGCTCCTACGAGCAGTACTTC,CATSRVSGRSSYEQYF
TRBJ1-1,TRBD1,13,.,TRBV5-4,TGTGCCAGCAGCCCACAGGGGTTCACTGAAGCTTTCTTT,CASSPQGFTEAFF
TRBJ1-5,.,14,.,TRBV4-1,TGCGCCAGCAGCCAAGGTAGTAGCAATCAGCCCCAGCATTTT,CASSQGSSNQPQHF
TRBJ1-3,.,14,.,TRBV5-4,TGTGCCAGCAGCTCACAGGGATCTGGAAACACCATATATTTT,CASSSQGSGNTIYF
TRBJ2-1,TRBD2,16,.,TRBV5-4,TGTGCCAGCAGCATTGGACTAGCAGTCGGCCAAGATGAGCAGTTCTTC,CASSIGLAVGQDEQFF
TRBJ1-2,.,16,few,TRBV5-4,TGTGCCAGCAGCTCTGGACTCGACCGCCAGAACTATGGCTACACCTTC,CASSSGLDRQNYGYTF
TRBJ2-7,.,16,few,TRBV12-1,TGTGCCAGCACCCGGGAGCCGAAAACACCAACCTACGAGCAGTACTTC,CASTREPKTPTYEQYF
TRBJ2-6,TRBD1,17,.,TRBV11-3,TGTGCCAGCAGCCACGGGACAGGGGGCTCTGGGGCCAACGTCCTGACTTTC,CASSHGTGGSGANVLTF
TRBJ2-1,TRBD2,14,.,TRBV9,TGTGCCAGCAGCATTACTAGCGGCTACAATGAGCAGTTCTTC,CASSITSGYNEQFF
TRBJ2-1,TRBD2,15,.,TRBV9,TGTGCCAGCAGCCCCGAGGGACTACCTATCGATGAGCAGTTCTTC,CASSPEGLPIDEQFF
TRBJ1-1,.,13,.,TRBV30,TGTGCCTGGAGGACAAGCGGGTCCACTGAAGCTTTCTTT,CAWRTSGSTEAFF
TRBJ1-6,.,19,.,TRBV5-4,TGTGCCAGCAGCTTGGGCGGAGTAGGACATCGCTCCTATAATTCACCCCTCCACTTT,CASSLGGVGHRSYNSPLHF
TRBJ1-6,.,13,.,TRBV28,TGTGCCAGCATGGGGGCGAGTAGCTCACCCCTCCACTTT,CASMGASSSPLHF
TRBJ1-1,TRBD1,14,.,TRBV7-3,TGTGCCAGCTCCCCAGGGGGCGCGGACACTGAAGCTTTCTTT,CASSPGGADTEAFF
TRBJ1-5,TRBD1,15,.,TRBV28,TGTGCCAGCAGTTTGACAGGGGACCCCCATCAGCCCCAGCATTTT,CASSLTGDPHQPQHF
TRBJ2-5,.,12,.,TRBV6-6,TGTGCCAGCAGTTACTCCGCGGAGACCCAGTACTTC,CASSYSAETQYF
TRBJ2-5,.,14,.,TRBV19,TGTGCCACGACGAGCGGGCGAGCCTGGGAGACCCAGTACTTC,CATTSGRAWETQYF
TRBJ1-4,.,14,.,TRBV5-1,TGCGCCAGCAGCGGGGGACTCGTTAATGAAAAACTGTTTTTT,CASSGGLVNEKLFF